The 24 T cell receptor beta chains below all came from one sample that was sequenced in a study of blood T cells in healthy people across ages. A second about 6 to 11 cycle PCR used barcoded and J-beta primers. Each CDR3 protein is one row after TCRdb ran MiXCR on the 5' RACE reads. The table lists around 800,000 distinct CDR3 sequences, 40% to 50% of them singletons. Input material: blood. These receptors came from a man between 60 and 75 years old in good health.

The rearrangement uses TRBV28 and TRBJ2-2, with 8 positions matching TRBD1. J gave up 1 base and V 6 bases, and 19 bases lay outside the gene matches. The CDR3 is 20 amino acids. CDR1 and CDR2 from the germline V gene are MDHEN and SYDVKM. The CDR3: CASSSNDRGKLYLNTGELFF. DNA of the CDR3: TGTGCCAGCAGCTCAAACGACAGGGGAAAACTATACCTGAACACCGGGGAGCTGTTTTTT. The full variable domain, with the rest looked up from reference TRBV28 and TRBJ2-2, is DVKVTQSSRYLVKRTGEKVFLECVQDMDHENMFWYRQDPGLGLRLIYFSYDVKMKEKGDIPEGYSVSREKKERFSLILESASTNQTSMYLCASSSNDRGKLYLNTGELFFGEGSRLTVL.

The chain combines TRBV14 with TRBJ1-6, with a tentative D call TRBD1 (5 bases). CDR3 length: 12 amino acids. V was trimmed by 8 bases and J by 10 bases, leaving 12 bases between them. CDR1 and CDR2 from the germline V gene are SGHDN and FVKESK. This chain's CDR3 is CASGGSGSPLHF. The CDR3 DNA reads TGTGCCAGCGGGGGGAGTGGATCACCCCTCCACTTT.

J is TRBJ2-1 and V is TRBV30; TRBD2 is a possible D gene (5 bases). Judging by the DNA end, TRBJ2-7 fits better; the J call may be wrong. The germline CDR1 and CDR2 sequences are GTSNPN and SVGIG (reference sequence). There are 15 residues in the CDR3. The CDR3 region is CAWSVNGGEGDEQYF. The CDR3 region has the DNA TGTGCCTGGAGTGTAAATGGTGGCGAGGGCGACGAGCAGTACTTC.

This sequence joins TRBV30 and TRBJ2-5, with 8 bases lining up with TRBD1. TRBJ2-7 explains the end of the DNA better; the J call may be wrong. CDR3 length: 14 residues. Germline V gives CDR1 GTSNPN, CDR2 SVGIG (reference sequence). CDR3 amino acids: CASSIGQGLCEQYF. The CDR3 bases are TGTGCCTCGAGCATTGGACAGGGTTTGTGCGAGCAGTACTTC.

This chain connects TRBV9 to TRBJ1-1; 7 bases align to TRBD1. This CDR3 comprises 15 residues. Germline values: CDR1 SGDLS, CDR2 YYNGEE. The V segment lost 3 bases and the J segment 4 bases; nucleotides outside the gene matches: 9. The CDR3 nucleotides are TGTGCCAGCAGCGGACAGGGTAAGGATACCACTGAAGCTTTCTTT. Its protein is CASSGQGKDTTEAFF.

The sample holds a few counts of this clonotype. The chain carries TRBV6-1 and TRBJ2-5; 7 nucleotides agree with TRBD2. The V and J ends lost 6 bases and 2 bases, in that order; junction bases with no gene match: 15. Germline-derived CDR1 and CDR2 are MNHNS and SASEGT. This CDR3 spans 17 amino acids. The DNA of the CDR3 is TGTGCCAGCAGCAAATCACCCAACGGCGGGGGACAAGAGACCCAGTACTTC. Protein sequence: CASSKSPNGGGQETQYF.

The chain recombines TRBV11-2 with TRBJ2-5; the match to TRBD1 covers 9 bases. Germline V gene sequence: CDR1 SGHAT, CDR2 FQNNGV. The J segment lost 1 base and the V segment lost 4 bases, leaving 10 bases of the junction unmatched. The CDR3 runs 17 residues. The DNA for the CDR3 is TGTGCCAGCAGCTATGTGAGGGACAGGGATTCCCAAGAGACCCAGTACTTC. Its protein product is CASSYVRDRDSQETQYF.

The chain uses TRBV20-1 and TRBJ2-4; D possibly corresponds to TRBD2 (6 bases). CDR3 length: 17 amino acids. The germline V gene encodes CDR1 DFQATT and CDR2 SNEGSKA (reference sequence). V lost 6 bases and J lost 2, with 23 bases in between. The CDR3 region is CSAPLLWGGRTKNIQYF. The DNA of the CDR3 is TGCAGTGCCCCCTTGTTATGGGGAGGTCGTACCAAAAACATTCAGTACTTC.

This clonotype was observed a few times. The chain links TRBV2 to TRBJ2-7; 8 positions match TRBD1. The ends lost 7 bases at V and 5 bases at J; junction bases unmatched: 7. Germline lookup yields CDR1 SNHLY and CDR2 FYNNEI. This CDR3 comprises 13 residues. This CDR3 is CASNQGALNEQYF. For the CDR3, the DNA is TGTGCCAGCAATCAGGGGGCGCTTAACGAGCAGTACTTC.

The table lists this clonotype with a count of one. The genes are TRBV7-9 and TRBJ2-1; D possibly matches TRBD1 or TRBD2 (6 bases each). V lost 1 base, J lost 8 bases, and 15 bases lay in between. The CDR3 is 15 amino acids. CDR1 and CDR2 (germline): SEHNR, FQNEAQ (reference sequence). CDR3 sequence reads: CASSLDGGKAHEQFF. For the CDR3, the DNA is TGTGCCAGCAGCTTAGACGGGGGCAAGGCCCATGAGCAGTTCTTC. Looking up the rest from reference TRBV7-9 and TRBJ2-1 gives the full variable domain: DTGVSQNPRHKITKRGQNVTFRCDPISEHNRLYWYRQTLGQGPEFLTYFQNEAQLEKSRLLSDRFSAERPKGSFSTLEIQRTEQGDSAMYLCASSLDGGKAHEQFFGPGTRLTVL.

V is TRBV21-1 and J is TRBJ2-4; TRBD1 is the table's D call, not checked against the DNA. The DNA end is a closer match to TRBJ2-7, so the J assignment may be wrong. TRBV21-1 is flagged as a pseudogene. There are 15 residues in the CDR3. The CDR3 here is CANPRPRDILREQYF. The CDR3 DNA reads as TGTGCCAACCCGCGCCCACGGGACATATTGCGCGAGCAGTACTTC.

This clonotype came up a few times. The chain carries TRBV6-2 or TRBV6-3 and TRBJ2-3; D is ambiguous. The CDR3 extends over 12 amino acids. Germline values: CDR1 MNHEY, CDR2 SVGEGT. Trimming stripped 5 bases from V and 8 bases from J, with 11 bases between. CDR3 nucleotides: TGTGCCAGCAGTGCCGTCCGGGCTACGCAGTATTTT. It yields the protein CASSAVRATQYF.

This clonotype turned up a few times. The rearrangement links TRBV25-1 to TRBJ1-2, with TRBD1 matching 8 bases. The CDR3 spans 14 residues. J lost 5 bases, V lost 3 bases, and 5 bases had no gene match. CDR1 is MGHDK, CDR2 SYGVNS, per germline. The CDR3 sequence is CASSDDRGSYGYTF. The CDR3 DNA is TGTGCCAGCAGTGATGACAGGGGCTCATATGGCTACACCTTC.

V and J are TRBV18 and TRBJ2-3; no firm D call. V lost 4 bases to trimming and J lost 11 bases, with 22 bases between them. CDR1 and CDR2 from the germline V gene are KGHSH and LQKENI. The CDR3 has 15 residues. The CDR3 DNA reads TGTGCCAGCTCACTCCTGGATGGCCTAAACTACGAGCAGTATTTT. This sequence encodes CASSLLDGLNYEQYF. The entire variable domain, with the rest obtained from reference TRBV18 and TRBJ2-3, is as follows: NAGVMQNPRHLVRRRGQEARLRCSPMKGHSHVYWYRQLPEEGLKFMVYLQKENIIDESGMPKERFSAEFPKEGPSILRIQQVVRGDSAAYFCASSLLDGLNYEQYFGPGTRLTVL.

The chain links TRBV7-2 to TRBJ2-1; D perhaps matches TRBD1 (5 bases). The J call may not be correct, given that the DNA end is closer to TRBJ2-7. Germline loops: CDR1 SGHTA, CDR2 FQGNSA. This CDR3 region has 15 residues. CDR3: CASSSPEDNYNEQYF. CDR3 DNA: TGTGCCAGCAGCTCGCCAGAGGACAACTACAATGAGCAGTACTTC.

The sample holds a few counts of this clonotype. The genes are TRBV14 and TRBJ2-5; 7 bases are shared with TRBD2. The junction had 5 bases not matched to a gene; V was cut back by 1 base and J by 0 bases. This CDR3 spans 16 amino acids. Looked up from germline, CDR1 is SGHDN and CDR2 is FVKESK. The DNA for the CDR3 is TGTGCCAGCAGCCAAGGATACGGGGGGAACCAAGAGACCCAGTACTTC. Amino acid sequence: CASSQGYGGNQETQYF.

This clonotype has a handful of counts. The rearrangement links TRBV2 to TRBJ2-6; D gene ambiguous. This CDR3 spans 14 amino acids. V was clipped by 6 bases and J by 1 base, with 7 bases between them. The V gene's germline CDR1 is SNHLY and CDR2 FYNNEI. The CDR3 nucleotides are TGTGCCAGCAGACAGACATCTGGGGCCAACGTCCTGACTTTC. This codes for CASRQTSGANVLTF.

This clonotype appeared a few times. This chain connects TRBV7-2 to TRBJ2-7; D possibly matches TRBD1 or TRBD2 (5 bases each). The V gene's germline CDR1 is SGHTA and CDR2 FQGNSA. The CDR3 is 18 residues long. The V gene lost 1 base and the J gene lost 3 bases, with 22 bases spanning the gap. As DNA, the CDR3 is TGTGCCAGCAGCTTAGATCCGCCGGGGCCCCCGGGCCTCTACGAGCAGTACTTC. The encoded protein is CASSLDPPGPPGLYEQYF.

The CDR3 loop reads CASSEGAQAYEQYF. The CDR3 DNA reads TGTGCCAGCAGTGAAGGAGCTCAGGCCTACGAGCAGTACTTC. The rearrangement uses TRBV2 and TRBJ2-7; D is unresolved. Germline loops: CDR1 SNHLY, CDR2 FYNNEI. Between the trimmed V and J ends, which lost 1 base and 2 bases, there was a span of 9 bases. The CDR3 extends over 14 amino acids.

V usage is TRBV7-2 and J usage is TRBJ1-1; no clear D. Trimming took 5 bases from V and 6 from J, leaving 19 bases between them. Germline CDR1 is SGHTA and CDR2 is FQGNSA. This CDR3 has 15 amino acids. Here the CDR3 reads CASSPDRYTESEAFF. The CDR3 bases are TGTGCCAGCAGCCCAGACCGATACACAGAGTCTGAAGCTTTCTTT.

The gene calls are TRBV6-2 or TRBV6-3 and TRBJ2-3; TRBD1 agrees at 10 bases. The germline V gene encodes CDR1 MNHEY and CDR2 SVGEGT. The CDR3 is 14 residues long. J gave up 5 bases and V 6 bases, and 5 bases lay outside the gene matches. The CDR3 sequence is CASRDRGPVDTQYF. The DNA for the CDR3 is TGTGCCAGCAGAGACAGGGGGCCGGTAGATACGCAGTATTTT.

This clonotype has only a few counts. The J gene is TRBJ1-2, the V gene TRBV29-1; D unclear. The germline CDR1 and CDR2 sequences are SQVTM and ANQGSEA. The CDR3 has 11 residues. Trimming removed 4 bases from V and 6 bases from J, with 9 bases in between. CDR3 sequence (DNA): TGCAGCGTTGGGGGTGTCGATGGCTACACCTTC. Translation: CSVGGVDGYTF.

This chain joins TRBV6-2 or TRBV6-3 and TRBJ2-5; D is ambiguous. V lost 7 bases, J lost 4 bases, and 10 bases lay in between. Looked up from germline, CDR1 is MNHEY and CDR2 is SVGEGT. This CDR3 is 12 amino acids long. CDR3 in amino acids: CASNDNGETQYF. As DNA, the CDR3 is TGTGCCAGCAACGATAATGGAGAGACCCAGTACTTC.

This chain links TRBV5-4 with TRBJ2-7, with 7 bases matching TRBD1. Germline values: CDR1 SGHNT, CDR2 YYREEE (reference sequence). V was clipped by 1 base and J by 0 bases; unmatched bases: 1. CDR3 length: 14 residues. The CDR3 coding sequence is TGTGCCAGCAGCTTGCCAGGGGGCTCCTACGAGCAGTACTTC. Protein sequence: CASSLPGGSYEQYF.